The 21 T cell receptor beta chains below were found in one sample sequenced in a study of cytomegalovirus exposure and HLA in healthy donors. 13 Jbeta primers and 60 Vbeta primers were used for the PCR. Here immunoSEQ multiplex PCR was the method, and the copy in TCRdb shows in-frame clones only, minus some. The repertoire holds 150,000 to 200,000 clones, around four fifths seen once, with approximately 1.3% in the top ten. Sequenced input: PBMCs. The receptors stem from a woman aged 25 to 45 in good health and CMV-seropositive.

CDR3 region: CAWSRDSLEAFF. DNA for the CDR3: TGTGCCTGGAGCCGGGACAGCCTTGAAGCTTTCTTT. This chain uses TRBV30 with TRBJ1-1, with 7 bases lining up with TRBD1. Looked up from germline, CDR1 is GTSNPN and CDR2 is SVGIG (reference sequence). With 3 bases clipped from V and 7 bases from J, the junction kept 5 bases outside the gene matches. The CDR3 consists of 12 residues.

The rearrangement links TRBV5-1 to TRBJ2-3, with D perhaps matching TRBD1 (6 bases). Germline V gene lookup returns CDR1 SGHRS and CDR2 YFSETQ. This CDR3 has 15 amino acids. V was trimmed by 4 bases and J by 3 bases, leaving 15 bases between them. CDR3 loop: CASSSSRGSTDTQYF. CDR3 nucleotides: TGCGCCAGCAGCAGCTCTAGGGGGTCGACAGATACGCAGTATTTT.

CDR3 protein: CASSLSLDLDRPGEQYF. CDR3 nucleotides: TGTGCCAGCAGCTTAAGTCTAGATCTGGACAGGCCTGGTGAGCAGTACTTC. This chain joins TRBV7-7 and TRBJ2-7; 7 nucleotides line up with TRBD1. CDR3 length: 17 amino acids. The germline V gene has CDR1 SSHAT and CDR2 FNYEAQ (reference sequence). The J segment lost 7 bases and the V segment lost 2 bases, leaving 17 bases of the junction unmatched. Based on the CDR3 plus reference TRBV7-7 and TRBJ2-7, the full variable domain is GAGVSQSPRYKVTKRGQDVTLRCDPISSHATLYWYQQALGQGPEFLTYFNYEAQPDKSGLPSDRFSAERPEGSISTLTIQRTEQRDSAMYRCASSLSLDLDRPGEQYFGPGTRLTVT.

V usage is TRBV11-3 and J usage is TRBJ2-1, with D possibly TRBD1 on 6 matching bases. The CDR3 sequence is 15 residues long. Germline CDR1 reads SGHNT; CDR2 reads YENEEA. Trimming removed 1 base at V and 6 bases at J, with 13 bases between. The CDR3 nucleotides are TGTGCCAGCAGCTTAGGGGCAGGGGTTGGCAATGAGCAGTTCTTC. Its translation is CASSLGAGVGNEQFF. Using reference TRBV11-3 and TRBJ2-1 for the parts outside the CDR3, the full variable domain is EAGVVQSPRYKIIEKKQPVAFWCNPISGHNTLYWYLQNLGQGPELLIRYENEEAVDDSQLPKDRFSAERLKGVDSTLKIQPAELGDSAVYLCASSLGAGVGNEQFFGPGTRLTVL.

Here the CDR3 DNA reads TGTGCCACCCTCGAAAGAGTTACGAACACCGGGGAGCTGTTTTTT. Translating gives CATLERVTNTGELFF. This chain uses TRBV10-3 with TRBJ2-2, with no clear D. The CDR3 is 15 residues long. V was shortened by 10 bases and J by 0 bases, with 15 bases between the two germline ends. Germline V lookup: CDR1 ENHRY, CDR2 SYGVKD.

The chain links TRBV5-6 to TRBJ2-7, with TRBD1 as a possible D gene (5 bases). Germline CDR1 and CDR2: SGHDT and YYEEEE. The V and J ends lost 6 bases and 1 base respectively, with 11 bases between them. The CDR3 length is 13 residues. CDR3 loop: CASIRQGSYEQYF. In DNA, the CDR3 is TGTGCCAGCATAAGGCAGGGTTCCTACGAGCAGTACTTC.

The table lists this clone with a count of one. CDR3: CAWSGLAGATGELFF. CDR3 DNA: TGTGCCTGGAGTGGACTAGCGGGGGCCACCGGGGAGCTGTTTTTT. J is TRBJ2-2 and V is TRBV30; the match to TRBD2 covers 12 bases. The ends lost 1 base at V and 4 bases at J; junction bases unmatched: 1. The CDR3 is 15 amino acids. The germline V gene has CDR1 GTSNPN and CDR2 SVGIG (reference sequence).

The V call is TRBV4-2, the J call TRBJ2-5; 11 bases line up with TRBD2. Germline CDR1 reads LGHNA; CDR2 reads YNFKEQ. V was clipped by 2 bases and J by 4 bases; unmatched bases: 3. CDR3 length equals 15 residues. Written as DNA, the CDR3 is TGTGCCAGCAGCCAAAGGGGGACTAGCGGAGAGACCCAGTACTTC. It is translated as CASSQRGTSGETQYF.

The V call is TRBV11-2, the J call TRBJ2-4; D is perhaps TRBD1 (5 bases). The V gene's germline CDR1 is SGHAT and CDR2 FQNNGV. Deletions cut 4 bases from V and 7 bases from J, with 14 bases between. The CDR3 extends over 14 amino acids. The CDR3 DNA is TGTGCCAGCAGCTCTACAGGACCTGGGAACATTCAGTACTTC. Amino acid sequence: CASSSTGPGNIQYF.

The CDR3 spells CASLSGGTGELFF. The CDR3 DNA sequence: TGTGCCAGCCTTAGCGGGGGCACCGGGGAGCTGTTTTTT. The chain recombines TRBV7-8 with TRBJ2-2; 9 positions match TRBD2. The trim removed 8 bases at V and 4 bases at J, leaving 2 bases unmatched. The CDR3 has 13 residues. CDR1 and CDR2 from the germline V gene are SGHVS and FQNEAQ.

This clone has only one observation. J is TRBJ2-1 and V is TRBV18, with D possibly being TRBD1 (5 bases). The CDR3 loop spans 12 amino acids. Germline V gene sequence: CDR1 KGHSH, CDR2 LQKENI. The V end lost 2 bases, the J end lost 9 bases, and 8 bases lay between the germline ends. CDR3 bases: TGTGCCAGCTCACCAACAGGTGCTGAGCAGTTCTTC. It encodes CASSPTGAEQFF.

This clone was observed a few times. The chain recombines TRBV13 with TRBJ2-7, with 9 bases matching TRBD1. Trimming at V came to 5 bases and at J to 6 bases, leaving 8 bases not matched to a gene. The CDR3 spans 14 residues. Germline V lookup: CDR1 PRHDT, CDR2 FYEKMQ (reference sequence). This CDR3 is CASSPDRGDSEQYF. For the CDR3, the DNA is TGTGCCAGCAGCCCGGACAGGGGAGACTCCGAGCAGTACTTC.

The rearrangement joins TRBV28 to TRBJ2-2; 10 nucleotides line up with TRBD2. The CDR3 covers 17 residues. J lost 3 bases, V lost 5 bases, and 9 bases had no gene match. Germline V gene lookup returns CDR1 MDHEN and CDR2 SYDVKM. The CDR3 protein is CASSPNRLAGYTGELFF. The CDR3 DNA reads TGTGCCAGCAGTCCCAATCGACTAGCGGGCTACACCGGGGAGCTGTTTTTT.

This clone was detected a few times. This chain uses TRBV6-1 with TRBJ1-1; D is uncertain. CDR3 length: 14 residues. V shed 6 bases and J shed 1 base, with 12 bases lying between them. Per germline, CDR1 MNHNS and CDR2 SASEGT. The DNA for the CDR3 is TGTGCCAGCAGAGCCCAGGACTCGAACACTGAAGCTTTCTTT. Amino acid sequence: CASRAQDSNTEAFF.

The chain is built from TRBV1 and TRBJ2-1; the table's D call TRBD2 went unverified against the DNA. TRBV1 is shown as a pseudogene. The CDR3 totals 12 residues. Written as DNA, the CDR3 is TGCACCAGCAGCCGCGAATGGAATGAGCAGTTCTTC. It translates to CTSSREWNEQFF.

J is TRBJ1-5 and V is TRBV10-3; 11 positions match TRBD1. The trim removed 6 bases at V and 3 bases at J, leaving 1 base unmatched. Germline loops: CDR1 ENHRY, CDR2 SYGVKD. This CDR3 spans 14 amino acids. This CDR3 is CAIRGQGDNQPQHF. DNA of the CDR3: TGTGCCATCAGGGGACAGGGGGACAATCAGCCCCAGCATTTT.

In this sample, this clone turned up once. The genes are TRBV7-2 and TRBJ2-2; the match to TRBD2 covers 7 bases. Germline CDR1 reads SGHTA; CDR2 reads FQGNSA. CDR3 length: 18 residues. J lost 3 bases, V lost 5 bases, and 15 bases had no gene match. DNA of the CDR3: TGTGCCAGCAGCCCACAGACTAGCCTGAGTTGGGACACCGGGGAGCTGTTTTTT. Protein sequence: CASSPQTSLSWDTGELFF.

This chain links TRBV14 with TRBJ2-7; the match to TRBD2 covers 7 bases. Germline values: CDR1 SGHDN, CDR2 FVKESK. J gave up 4 bases and V 0 bases, and 3 bases lay outside the gene matches. The length of the CDR3 is 14 residues. In DNA form, the CDR3 reads TGTGCCAGCAGCCAAGACCCGGGACTATACGAGCAGTACTTC. This encodes CASSQDPGLYEQYF.

The rearrangement uses TRBV7-7 and TRBJ2-2; D possibly corresponds to TRBD1 (6 bases). Germline V CDR1 and CDR2: SSHAT, FNYEAQ (reference sequence). The CDR3 covers 15 residues. The V gene lost 5 bases and the J gene lost 7 bases, with 17 bases spanning the gap. This CDR3 is CASSPRTVGGGELFF. The CDR3, as DNA: TGTGCCAGCAGCCCCCGGACAGTGGGCGGCGGGGAGCTGTTTTTT. Variable domain in full (rest from reference TRBV7-7 and TRBJ2-2): GAGVSQSPRYKVTKRGQDVTLRCDPISSHATLYWYQQALGQGPEFLTYFNYEAQPDKSGLPSDRFSAERPEGSISTLTIQRTEQRDSAMYRCASSPRTVGGGELFFGEGSRLTVL.

The gene calls are TRBV27 and TRBJ2-5; TRBD1 might be the D (6 bases). The ends were cut back, 6 bases at V and 2 bases at J, with 10 bases in the middle. This CDR3 comprises 13 residues. Germline V lookup: CDR1 MNHEY, CDR2 SMNVEV (reference sequence). In DNA, the CDR3 is TGTGCCAGCAGCACTGGGACACAAGAGACCCAGTACTTC. This translates into CASSTGTQETQYF.

This chain joins TRBV5-6 and TRBJ2-7; D is unresolved. This CDR3 has 12 residues. V was pared by 2 bases and J by 9 bases, with 12 bases between. Germline V gene data show CDR1 as SGHDT and CDR2 as YYEEEE. DNA of the CDR3: TGTGCCAGCAGCTTCTCTGAGCGAGGGCAGTACTTC. Protein sequence: CASSFSERGQYF.